This TCR beta chain is drawn from a study of blood T cell repertoires in COVID-19. Study context: There were acute and convalescent COVID-19 samples, and they came from the United States, Italy and Spain.

Only in-frame clones appear in the TCRdb table, and some are missing; sequencing was by immunoSEQ multiplex PCR. The table includes hundreds of thousands of clones, around 87% detected once. Germline-derived CDR1 and CDR2 are MDHEN and SYDVKM. V was trimmed by 3 bases and J by 5 bases, leaving 13 bases between them. CDR3 length: 15 residues. The sample taken for sequencing was PBMCs or T cells enriched from blood (not recorded which). The chain is built from TRBV28 and TRBJ2-2; the D is unclear. The receptor was derived from a woman aged 50 to 60 who had recovered from COVID-19. CDR3 sequence (DNA): TGTGCCAGCAGTTTCCTCGAGGTCGGGACCGGGGAGCTGTTTTTT. The encoded protein is CASSFLEVGTGELFF.